This T cell receptor (beta chain) was recovered during a study of blood T cell repertoires in COVID-19. The trim removed 8 bases at V and 4 bases at J, leaving 13 bases unmatched. This CDR3 comprises 15 residues. Germline CDR1 is SEHNR and CDR2 is FQNEAQ (reference sequence). In the original workflow: Amplification of reference gene primers provided the estimated nucleated cell counts. Generated by immunoSEQ multiplex PCR, the TCRdb table keeps only in-frame clones and is missing some. V, J and clone size are those of that table, while D and trimming were read from the DNA. Of approximately 250,000 clones listed, about nine tenths were seen once; the top ten hold roughly 0.8%.

The TCR sequence derives from a man aged 25 to 45 with COVID-19, enrolled during active disease. V usage is TRBV7-9 and J usage is TRBJ2-7; 8 bases fit TRBD1. The sequencing input was peripheral blood. CDR3 DNA: TGTGCCAGCGCTGGGGATCGGACAGGGTGGTACGAGCAGTACTTC. Translating gives CASAGDRTGWYEQYF.